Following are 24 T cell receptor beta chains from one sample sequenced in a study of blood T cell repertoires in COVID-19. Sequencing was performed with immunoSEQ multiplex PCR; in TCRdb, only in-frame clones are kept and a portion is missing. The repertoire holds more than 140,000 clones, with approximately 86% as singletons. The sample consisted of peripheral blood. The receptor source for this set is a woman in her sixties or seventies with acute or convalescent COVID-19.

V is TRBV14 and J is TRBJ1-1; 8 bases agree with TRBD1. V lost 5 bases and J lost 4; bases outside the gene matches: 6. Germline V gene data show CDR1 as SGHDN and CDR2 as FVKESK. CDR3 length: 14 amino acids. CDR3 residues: CASSVRGQGTEAFF. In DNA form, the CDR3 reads TGTGCCAGCAGCGTCAGGGGGCAGGGCACTGAAGCTTTCTTT.

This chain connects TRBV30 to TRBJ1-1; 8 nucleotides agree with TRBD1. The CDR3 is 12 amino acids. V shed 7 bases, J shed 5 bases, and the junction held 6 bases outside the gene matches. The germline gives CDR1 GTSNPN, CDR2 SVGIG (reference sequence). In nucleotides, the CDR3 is TGTGCCTACTCCAGGGGGCATACTGAAGCTTTCTTT. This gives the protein CAYSRGHTEAFF.

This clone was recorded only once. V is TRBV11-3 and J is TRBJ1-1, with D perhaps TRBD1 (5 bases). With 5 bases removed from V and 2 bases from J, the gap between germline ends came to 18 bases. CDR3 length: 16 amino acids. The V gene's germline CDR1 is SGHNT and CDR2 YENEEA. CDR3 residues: CASSPAGNWGNTEAFF. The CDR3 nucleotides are TGTGCCAGCAGCCCGGCGGGGAACTGGGGCAACACTGAAGCTTTCTTT.

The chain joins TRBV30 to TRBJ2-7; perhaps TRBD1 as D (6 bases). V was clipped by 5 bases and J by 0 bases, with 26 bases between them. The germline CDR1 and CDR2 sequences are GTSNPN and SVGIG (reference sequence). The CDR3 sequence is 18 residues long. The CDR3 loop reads CAWGGRKANRASSYEQYF. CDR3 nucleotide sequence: TGTGCCTGGGGAGGCCGGAAGGCTAACAGGGCCAGCTCCTACGAGCAGTACTTC. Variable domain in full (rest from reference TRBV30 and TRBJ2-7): SQTIHQWPATLVQPVGSPLSLECTVEGTSNPNLYWYRQAAGRGLQLLFYSVGIGQISSEVPQNLSASRPQDRQFILSSKKLLLSDSGFYLCAWGGRKANRASSYEQYFGPGTRLTVT.

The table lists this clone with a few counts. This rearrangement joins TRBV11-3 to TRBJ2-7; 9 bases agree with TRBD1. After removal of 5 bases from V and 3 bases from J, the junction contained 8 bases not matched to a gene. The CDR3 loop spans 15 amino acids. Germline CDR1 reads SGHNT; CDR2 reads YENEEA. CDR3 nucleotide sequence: TGTGCCAGCAGCGCGACCGGGACAGGGATCTACGAGCAGTACTTC. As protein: CASSATGTGIYEQYF.

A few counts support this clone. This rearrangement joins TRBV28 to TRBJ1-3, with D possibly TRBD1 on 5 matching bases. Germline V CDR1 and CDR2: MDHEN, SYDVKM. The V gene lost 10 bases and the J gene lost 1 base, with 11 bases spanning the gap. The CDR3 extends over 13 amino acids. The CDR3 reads CATTTESGNTIYF. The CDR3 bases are TGTGCCACCACGACAGAATCTGGAAACACCATATATTTT.

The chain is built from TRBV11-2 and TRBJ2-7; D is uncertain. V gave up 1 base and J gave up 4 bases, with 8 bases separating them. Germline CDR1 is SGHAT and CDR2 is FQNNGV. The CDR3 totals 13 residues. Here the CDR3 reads CASSLGHIYEQYF. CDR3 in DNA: TGTGCCAGCAGCTTAGGACATATTTACGAGCAGTACTTC. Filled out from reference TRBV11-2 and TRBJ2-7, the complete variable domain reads EAGVAQSPRYKIIEKRQSVAFWCNPISGHATLYWYQQILGQGPKLLIQFQNNGVVDDSQLPKDRFSAERLKGVDSTLKIQPAKLEDSAVYLCASSLGHIYEQYFGPGTRLTVT.

CDR3 residues: CASSVTVNSPLHF. The CDR3 DNA sequence: TGTGCCAGCAGTGTAACTGTAAATTCACCCCTCCACTTT. The V and J genes are TRBV2 and TRBJ1-6; D unclear. The ends were cut back, 4 bases at V and 7 bases at J, with 8 bases in the middle. The CDR3 covers 13 residues. CDR1 is SNHLY and CDR2 is FYNNEI in the germline V gene.

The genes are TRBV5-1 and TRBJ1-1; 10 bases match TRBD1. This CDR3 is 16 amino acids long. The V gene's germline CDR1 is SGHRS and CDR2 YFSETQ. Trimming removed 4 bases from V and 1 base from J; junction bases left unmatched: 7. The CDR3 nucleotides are TGCGCCAGCAGCCCCCGGGGACAGGGGCCGAACACTGAAGCTTTCTTT. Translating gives CASSPRGQGPNTEAFF.

This CDR3 is CASSEHPTSGAGTQYF. In DNA form, the CDR3 reads TGTGCCAGCAGTGAACACCCGACTAGCGGGGCGGGTACGCAGTATTTT. The chain employs TRBV6-1 and TRBJ2-3; 11 nucleotides align to TRBD2. This CDR3 comprises 16 residues. Germline CDR1 MNHNS, CDR2 SASEGT. Trimming took 2 bases from V and 8 from J; bases not matched to a gene: 9.

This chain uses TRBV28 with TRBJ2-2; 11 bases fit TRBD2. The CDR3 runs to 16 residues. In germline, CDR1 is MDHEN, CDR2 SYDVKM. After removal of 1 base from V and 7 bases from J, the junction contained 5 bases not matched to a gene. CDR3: CASSLLAGGPGGELFF. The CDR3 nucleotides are TGTGCCAGCAGTTTATTAGCGGGGGGGCCCGGCGGGGAGCTGTTTTTT.

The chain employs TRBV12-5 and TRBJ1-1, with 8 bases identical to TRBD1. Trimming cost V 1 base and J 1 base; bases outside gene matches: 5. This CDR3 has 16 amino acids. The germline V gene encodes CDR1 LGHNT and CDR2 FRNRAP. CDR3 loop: CASGLAQGASNTEAFF. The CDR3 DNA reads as TGTGCTAGTGGTTTGGCCCAGGGGGCCTCGAACACTGAAGCTTTCTTT.

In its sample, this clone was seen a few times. The CDR3 is CASSKVLGQGRNEQFF. In DNA, the CDR3 is TGTGCCAGCAGCAAAGTTCTGGGACAGGGTCGAAATGAGCAGTTCTTC. This chain uses TRBV21-1 with TRBJ2-1; no DNA check was done on the table's D call, TRBD1. TRBV21-1 has pseudogene status. This CDR3 contains 16 residues.

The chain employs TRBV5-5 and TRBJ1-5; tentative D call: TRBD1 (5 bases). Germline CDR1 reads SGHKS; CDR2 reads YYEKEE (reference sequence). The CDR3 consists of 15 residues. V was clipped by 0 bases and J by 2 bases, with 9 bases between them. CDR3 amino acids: CASSLVGEGNQPQHF. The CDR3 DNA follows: TGTGCCAGCAGCTTGGTGGGGGAGGGCAATCAGCCCCAGCATTTT.

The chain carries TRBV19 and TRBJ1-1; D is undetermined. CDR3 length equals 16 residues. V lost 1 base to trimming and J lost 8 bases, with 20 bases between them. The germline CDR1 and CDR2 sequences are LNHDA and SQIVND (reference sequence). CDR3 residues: CASSIALARADIEAFF. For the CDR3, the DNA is TGTGCCAGTAGTATAGCCCTGGCCAGAGCAGACATAGAAGCTTTCTTT.

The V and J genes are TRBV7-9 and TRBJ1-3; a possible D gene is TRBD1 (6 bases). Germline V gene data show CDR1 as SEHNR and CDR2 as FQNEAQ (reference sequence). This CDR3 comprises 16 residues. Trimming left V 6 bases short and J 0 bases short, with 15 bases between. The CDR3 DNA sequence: TGTGCCAGCAGTCTTCCCCGACAGGTCTCTGGAAACACCATATATTTT. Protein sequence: CASSLPRQVSGNTIYF.

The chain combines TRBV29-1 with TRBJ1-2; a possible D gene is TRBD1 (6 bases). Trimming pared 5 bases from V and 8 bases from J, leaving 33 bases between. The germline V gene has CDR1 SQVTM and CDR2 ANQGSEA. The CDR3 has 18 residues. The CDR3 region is CSVFYDWTEGQPQGGYTF. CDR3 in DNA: TGCAGCGTTTTTTACGATTGGACCGAGGGACAACCCCAGGGGGGCTACACCTTC.

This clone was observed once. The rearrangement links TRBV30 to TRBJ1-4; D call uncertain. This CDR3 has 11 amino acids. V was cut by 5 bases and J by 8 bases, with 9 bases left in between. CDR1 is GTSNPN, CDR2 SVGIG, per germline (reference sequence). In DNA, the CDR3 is TGTGCCTGGGCTGCGAGGGAAAAACTGTTTTTT. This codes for CAWAAREKLFF. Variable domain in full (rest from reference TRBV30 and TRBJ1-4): SQTIHQWPATLVQPVGSPLSLECTVEGTSNPNLYWYRQAAGRGLQLLFYSVGIGQISSEVPQNLSASRPQDRQFILSSKKLLLSDSGFYLCAWAAREKLFFGSGTQLSVL.

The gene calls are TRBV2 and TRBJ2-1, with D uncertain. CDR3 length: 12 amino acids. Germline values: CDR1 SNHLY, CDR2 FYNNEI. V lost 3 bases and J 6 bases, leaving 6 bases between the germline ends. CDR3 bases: TGTGCCAGCAGTGAGTTTAGCAATGAGCAGTTCTTC. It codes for CASSEFSNEQFF.

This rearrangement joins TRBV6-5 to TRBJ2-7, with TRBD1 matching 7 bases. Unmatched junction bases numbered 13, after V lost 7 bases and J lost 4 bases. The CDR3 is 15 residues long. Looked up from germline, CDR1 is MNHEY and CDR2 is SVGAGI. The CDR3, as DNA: TGTGCCAGCACCTCCGGGACAGTTCCGACTTACGAGCAGTACTTC. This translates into CASTSGTVPTYEQYF.

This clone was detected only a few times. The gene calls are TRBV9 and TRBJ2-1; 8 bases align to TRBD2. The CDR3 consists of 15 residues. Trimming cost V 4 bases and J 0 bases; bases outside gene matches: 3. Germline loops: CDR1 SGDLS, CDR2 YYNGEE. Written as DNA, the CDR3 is TGTGCCAGCAGCCGCGGGGGGAGCTCCTACAATGAGCAGTTCTTC. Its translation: CASSRGGSSYNEQFF.

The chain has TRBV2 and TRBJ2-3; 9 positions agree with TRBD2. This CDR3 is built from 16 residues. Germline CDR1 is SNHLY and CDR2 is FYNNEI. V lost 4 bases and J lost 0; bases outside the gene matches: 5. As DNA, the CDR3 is TGTGCCAGCAGTGTGGCGGGGGGGCTTAGCACAGATACGCAGTATTTT. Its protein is CASSVAGGLSTDTQYF.

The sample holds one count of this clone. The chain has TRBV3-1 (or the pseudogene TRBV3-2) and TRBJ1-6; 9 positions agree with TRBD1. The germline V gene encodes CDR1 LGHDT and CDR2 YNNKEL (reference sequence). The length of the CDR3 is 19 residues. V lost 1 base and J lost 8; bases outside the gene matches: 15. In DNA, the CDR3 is TGTGCCAGCAGCCAAGCACTCGGGAGACCGGGACAGGGATATTCACCCCTCCACTTT. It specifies CASSQALGRPGQGYSPLHF.

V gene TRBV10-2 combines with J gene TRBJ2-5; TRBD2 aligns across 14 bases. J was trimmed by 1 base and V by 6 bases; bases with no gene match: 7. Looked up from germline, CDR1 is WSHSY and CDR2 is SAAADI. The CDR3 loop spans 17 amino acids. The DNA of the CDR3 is TGCGCCAGCAGGACAGGACTAGCGGGGGGCTTCCAAGAGACCCAGTACTTC. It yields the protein CASRTGLAGGFQETQYF.